This T cell receptor beta chain emerged from a study of cytomegalovirus exposure and HLA in healthy donors. The CDR3 is made up of 11 amino acids. V lost 5 bases and J 3 bases, leaving 3 bases between the germline ends. Germline V gene sequence: CDR1 SGHAT, CDR2 FQNNGV. Primers: 60 Vbeta forward and 13 Jbeta reverse. TCRdb keeps only in-frame clones here, not all; method: immunoSEQ multiplex PCR. The sample comprises around 130,000 clones, approximately 80% of which are singletons, and around 3% rests with the top ten. The chain uses TRBV11-2 and TRBJ2-3; D is undetermined. Sequencing was carried out using PBMCs. The source of this sequence is a boy younger than 10 in good health and CMV-seronegative. The CDR3, as DNA: TGTGCCAGCAGCCAAACAGATACGCAGTATTTT. It specifies CASSQTDTQYF. Supplemented by reference TRBV11-2 and TRBJ2-3, the full variable domain reads EAGVAQSPRYKIIEKRQSVAFWCNPISGHATLYWYQQILGQGPKLLIQFQNNGVVDDSQLPKDRFSAERLKGVDSTLKIQPAKLEDSAVYLCASSQTDTQYFGPGTRLTVL.